This TCR beta chain was obtained from a study of blood T cell repertoires in COVID-19. The length of the CDR3 is 12 residues. The V gene's germline CDR1 is SGHAT and CDR2 FQNNGV. V was pared by 8 bases and J by 5 bases, with 9 bases between. Some clones are missing from TCRdb's copy, which holds only in-frame ones; the method was immunoSEQ multiplex PCR. The sample contains a few hundred thousand clones, around 90% of which appear only once. The rearrangement uses TRBV11-2 and TRBJ2-2, with no clear D. The sequenced sample was peripheral blood. The sequence derives from a person aged 18-35 years with COVID-19, enrolled during active disease. The CDR3 DNA reads TGTGCCAGCTCAGAGGCGACCGGGGAGCTGTTTTTT. Its translation is CASSEATGELFF.